The next 7 T cell receptor beta chains were all read from a single sample in a study of T cell repertoires in cytomegalovirus infection. TCRdb reprocessed the reads via MiXCR and lists one record per CDR3 protein. The data contain about 83,000 distinct CDR3 sequences, 29% of them singletons. These receptors are not linked to any known antigen. Sequencing used CD8+ T cells from cultured PBMCs, obtained from culture after CMV antigen stimulation. The receptors originated from a human donor in good health (CMV status not recorded). Some clones in this sample may be carry-over from other donors' samples.

The chain recombines TRBV6-1 with TRBJ2-2; D perhaps matches TRBD1 (7 bases). The ends were cut back, 5 bases at V and 0 bases at J, with 19 bases in the middle. CDR1 is MNHNS, CDR2 SASEGT, per germline. There are 18 residues in the CDR3. The CDR3 reads CASSRRGTVTPNTGELFF. The DNA for the CDR3 is TGTGCCAGCAGTCGCCGCGGGACAGTCACACCGAACACCGGGGAGCTGTTTTTT.

The CDR3 loop reads CASSIGGQRNNEQFF. CDR3 coding DNA: TGTGCCAGTAGTATTGGGGGCCAGAGGAACAATGAGCAGTTCTTC. This chain links TRBV19 with TRBJ2-1; D perhaps matches TRBD1 (6 bases). Germline V gene data show CDR1 as LNHDA and CDR2 as SQIVND (reference sequence). V lost 3 bases and J lost 5, with 14 bases in between. The CDR3 runs to 15 residues.

V usage is TRBV7-9 and J usage is TRBJ1-1, with a tentative D call TRBD1 (5 bases). Germline-derived CDR1 and CDR2 are SEHNR and FQNEAQ (reference sequence). Trimming took off 6 bases at V and 3 bases at J, with 11 bases between the two ends. The CDR3 is made up of 13 amino acids. The CDR3 DNA reads TGTGCCAGCAGGTCGGGAGGGGACACTGAAGCTTTCTTT. Protein: CASRSGGDTEAFF.

Many counts were recorded for this clonotype. J is TRBJ1-3 and V is TRBV27; possible D gene TRBD1, 5 bases. The CDR3 totals 14 residues. Germline V CDR1 and CDR2: MNHEY, SMNVEV (reference sequence). V was clipped by 7 bases and J by 4 bases, with 14 bases between them. CDR3 DNA sequence: TGTGCCAGCAAAAGCGGGACTCTCGGAAACACCATATATTTT. Translated, it gives CASKSGTLGNTIYF.

This clonotype came up a few times. The chain has TRBV7-6 and TRBJ1-2, with 8 bases fitting TRBD1. V was pared by 4 bases and J by 3 bases, with 16 bases of the junction left unmatched. The CDR3 is 18 residues long. Germline V gene lookup returns CDR1 SGHVS and CDR2 FNYEAQ. The CDR3 region has the DNA TGTGCCAGCAGCTCGGTAGGACAGGGTCACCACGAGGACTATGGCTACACCTTC. This codes for CASSSVGQGHHEDYGYTF.

The chain employs TRBV19 and TRBJ2-1; tentatively, D is TRBD1 (5 bases). This CDR3 has 14 residues. Germline CDR1 is LNHDA and CDR2 is SQIVND (reference sequence). Between the trimmed V and J ends, which lost 8 bases and 7 bases, there was a span of 18 bases. DNA of the CDR3: TGTGCCAGTTTGGGGCAGGGTAAGATAAATGAGCAGTTCTTC. Translating gives CASLGQGKINEQFF.

The gene calls are TRBV7-9 and TRBJ2-5; a weak D match, TRBD2 (6 bases). The V gene's germline CDR1 is SEHNR and CDR2 FQNEAQ (reference sequence). Between the trimmed V and J ends, which lost 4 bases and 1 base, there was a span of 16 bases. There are 16 residues in the CDR3. The CDR3 DNA sequence: TGTGCCAGCAGCTCAAACCGGGACTCCTCCCAAGAGACCCAGTACTTC. Encoded protein: CASSSNRDSSQETQYF.